This T cell receptor beta chain is drawn from a study of cytomegalovirus exposure and HLA in healthy donors. Study-wide results and caveats: A missense variant in DCLRE1C was later tied to TCR beta V- and J-gene trimming.

The sample holds a few counts of this clone. Its target is unknown. The junction had 14 bases not matched to a gene; V was cut back by 2 bases and J by 4 bases. Germline lookup yields CDR1 SGHDT and CDR2 YYEEEE. The CDR3 covers 17 residues. PCR amplification relied on 60 Vbeta primers (plus 13 Jbeta primers). Sequencing was performed with immunoSEQ multiplex PCR; in TCRdb, only in-frame clones are kept and a portion is missing. The table records a few hundred thousand clones, more than 65% of them present only once. This sequence originates from a woman aged 30 to 39 in good health and CMV-seronegative. The chain is built from TRBV5-6 and TRBJ1-2, with TRBD1 matching 7 bases. Material: PBMCs. CDR3 nucleotide sequence: TGTGCCAGCAGCTTACTGCAGGGGGTAACCCGCGGCTATGGCTACACCTTC. Translation gives CASSLLQGVTRGYGYTF.